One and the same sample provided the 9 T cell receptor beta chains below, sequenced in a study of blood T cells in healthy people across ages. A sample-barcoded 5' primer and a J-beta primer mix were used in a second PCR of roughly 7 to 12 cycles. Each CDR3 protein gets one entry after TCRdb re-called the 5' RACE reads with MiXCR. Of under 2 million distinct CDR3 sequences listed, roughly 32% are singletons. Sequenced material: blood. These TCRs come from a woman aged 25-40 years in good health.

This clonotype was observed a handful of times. CDR3 sequence (DNA): TGCAGTGCTAGAGCGGGACAGGCCTACGAGCAGTACTTC. Its translation is CSARAGQAYEQYF. The chain combines TRBV20-1 with TRBJ2-7; 8 bases fit TRBD1. The CDR3 runs to 13 residues. CDR1 is DFQATT, CDR2 SNEGSKA, per germline (reference sequence). V lost 1 base to trimming and J lost 2 bases; unmatched junction nucleotides: 1.

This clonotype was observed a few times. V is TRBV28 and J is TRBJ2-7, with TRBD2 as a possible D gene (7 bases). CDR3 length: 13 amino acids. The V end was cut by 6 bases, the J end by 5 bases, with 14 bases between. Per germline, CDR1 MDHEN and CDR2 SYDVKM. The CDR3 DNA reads TGTGCCAGCAGGGTGGTGGGGGGGCACGAGCAGTACTTC. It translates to CASRVVGGHEQYF.

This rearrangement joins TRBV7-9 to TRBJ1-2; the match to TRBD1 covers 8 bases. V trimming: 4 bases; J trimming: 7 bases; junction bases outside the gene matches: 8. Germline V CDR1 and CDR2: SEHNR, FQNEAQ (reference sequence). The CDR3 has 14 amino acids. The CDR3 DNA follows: TGTGCCAGCAGCTACCCGACAGGGGTCTCTGGCTACACCTTC. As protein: CASSYPTGVSGYTF.

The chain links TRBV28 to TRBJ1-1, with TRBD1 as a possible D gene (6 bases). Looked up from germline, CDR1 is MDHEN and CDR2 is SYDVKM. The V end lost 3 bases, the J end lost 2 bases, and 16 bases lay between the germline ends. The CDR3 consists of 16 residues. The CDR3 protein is CASSFSLLGGNTEAFF. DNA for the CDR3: TGTGCCAGCAGTTTTAGCCTGCTGGGGGGCAACACTGAAGCTTTCTTT.

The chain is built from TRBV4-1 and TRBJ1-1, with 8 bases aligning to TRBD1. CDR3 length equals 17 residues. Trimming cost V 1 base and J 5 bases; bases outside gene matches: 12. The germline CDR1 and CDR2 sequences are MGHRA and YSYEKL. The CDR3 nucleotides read TGCGCCAGCAGCCAAGGGGGGGCAGGGGGCGCGAGGACTGAAGCTTTCTTT. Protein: CASSQGGAGGARTEAFF.

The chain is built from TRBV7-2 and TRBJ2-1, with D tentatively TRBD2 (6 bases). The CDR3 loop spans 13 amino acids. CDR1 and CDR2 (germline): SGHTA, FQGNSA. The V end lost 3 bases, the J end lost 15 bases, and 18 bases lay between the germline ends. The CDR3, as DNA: TGTGCCAGCAGCTTTTCCCTAGCGTCAAACGCGTTCTTC. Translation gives CASSFSLASNAFF.

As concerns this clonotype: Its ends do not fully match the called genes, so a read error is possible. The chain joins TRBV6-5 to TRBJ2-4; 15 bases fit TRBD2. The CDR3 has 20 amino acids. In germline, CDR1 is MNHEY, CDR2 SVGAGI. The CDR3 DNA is TGTACCAGCAGTTACCCCGGGACTAGCGGGGGGAAATTAGCCAAAAACATTCAGTACTTC. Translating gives CTSSYPGTSGGKLAKNIQYF.

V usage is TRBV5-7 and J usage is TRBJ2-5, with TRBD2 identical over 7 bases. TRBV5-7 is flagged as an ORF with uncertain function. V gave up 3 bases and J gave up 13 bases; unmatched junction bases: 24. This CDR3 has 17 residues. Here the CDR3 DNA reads TGTGCCAGCAGCTCGGTCGGGAGGAATCTGGCGTGGTACGAGCGGTACTTC. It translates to CASSSVGRNLAWYERYF.

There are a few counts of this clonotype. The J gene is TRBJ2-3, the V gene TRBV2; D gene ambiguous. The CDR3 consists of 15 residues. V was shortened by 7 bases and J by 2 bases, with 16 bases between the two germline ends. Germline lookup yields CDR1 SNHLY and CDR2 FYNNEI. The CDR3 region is CASKQATQPTDTQYF. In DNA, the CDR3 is TGTGCCAGCAAACAAGCGACTCAACCCACAGATACGCAGTATTTT.